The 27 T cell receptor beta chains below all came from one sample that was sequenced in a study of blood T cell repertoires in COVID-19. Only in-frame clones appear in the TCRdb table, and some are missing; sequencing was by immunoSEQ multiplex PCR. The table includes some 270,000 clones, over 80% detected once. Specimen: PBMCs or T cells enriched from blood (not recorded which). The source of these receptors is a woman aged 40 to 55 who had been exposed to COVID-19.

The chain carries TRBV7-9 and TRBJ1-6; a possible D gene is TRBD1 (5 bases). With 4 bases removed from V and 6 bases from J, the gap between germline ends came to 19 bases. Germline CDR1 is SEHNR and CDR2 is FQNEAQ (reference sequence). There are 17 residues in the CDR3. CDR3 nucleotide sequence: TGTGCCAGCAGCTCCATCGTGGATCAGGGAGGTAATTCACCCCTCCACTTT. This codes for CASSSIVDQGGNSPLHF.

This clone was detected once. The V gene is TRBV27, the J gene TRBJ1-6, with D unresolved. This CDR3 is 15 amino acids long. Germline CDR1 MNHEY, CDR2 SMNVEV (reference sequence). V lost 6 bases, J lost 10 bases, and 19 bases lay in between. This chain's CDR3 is CASSSQRAPSSPLHF. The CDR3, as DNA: TGTGCCAGCAGCTCCCAGCGGGCGCCTTCCTCACCCCTCCACTTT.

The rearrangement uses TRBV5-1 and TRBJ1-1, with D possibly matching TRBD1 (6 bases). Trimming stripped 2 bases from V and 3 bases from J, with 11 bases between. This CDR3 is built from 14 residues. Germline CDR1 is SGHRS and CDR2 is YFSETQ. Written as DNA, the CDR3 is TGCGCCAGCAGCTTCTTGGGGGCGGACACTGAAGCTTTCTTT. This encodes CASSFLGADTEAFF.

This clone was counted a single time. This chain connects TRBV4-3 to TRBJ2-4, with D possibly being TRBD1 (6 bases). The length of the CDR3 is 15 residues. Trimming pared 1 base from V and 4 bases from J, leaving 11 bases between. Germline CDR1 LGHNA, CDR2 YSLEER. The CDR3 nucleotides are TGCGCCAGCAGCCAAGCAAGGACAGCTAAAAACATTCAGTACTTC. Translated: CASSQARTAKNIQYF.

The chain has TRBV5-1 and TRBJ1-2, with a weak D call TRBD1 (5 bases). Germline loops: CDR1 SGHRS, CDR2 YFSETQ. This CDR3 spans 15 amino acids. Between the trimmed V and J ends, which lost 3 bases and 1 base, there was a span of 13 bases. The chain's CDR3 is CASSYLATVNYGYTF. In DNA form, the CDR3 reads TGCGCCAGCAGCTACCTCGCGACAGTTAACTATGGCTACACCTTC. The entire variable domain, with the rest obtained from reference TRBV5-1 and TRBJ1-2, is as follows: KAGVTQTPRYLIKTRGQQVTLSCSPISGHRSVSWYQQTPGQGLQFLFEYFSETQRNKGNFPGRFSGRQFSNSRSEMNVSTLELGDSALYLCASSYLATVNYGYTFGSGTRLTVV.

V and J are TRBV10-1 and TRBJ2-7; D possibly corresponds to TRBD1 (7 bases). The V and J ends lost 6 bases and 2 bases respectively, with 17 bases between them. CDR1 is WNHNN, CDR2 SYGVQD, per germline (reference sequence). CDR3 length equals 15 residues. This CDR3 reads CASREGQSNPYEQYF. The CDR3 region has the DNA TGCGCCAGCAGGGAGGGACAGAGCAACCCCTACGAGCAGTACTTC.

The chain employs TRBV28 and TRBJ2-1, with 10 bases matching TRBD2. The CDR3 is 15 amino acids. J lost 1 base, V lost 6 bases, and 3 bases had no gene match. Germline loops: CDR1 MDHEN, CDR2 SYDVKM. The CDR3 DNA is TGTGCCAGCAGCACTAGCGGGGAGTCCTACAATGAGCAGTTCTTC. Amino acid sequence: CASSTSGESYNEQFF.

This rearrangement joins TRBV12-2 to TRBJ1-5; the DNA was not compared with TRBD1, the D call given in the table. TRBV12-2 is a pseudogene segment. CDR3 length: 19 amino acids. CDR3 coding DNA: TGTGCAAGTCGCTTAGCGGGCAGGGGGCCCGGAATATGCAATCAGCCCCAGCATTTT. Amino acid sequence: CASRLAGRGPGICNQPQHF.

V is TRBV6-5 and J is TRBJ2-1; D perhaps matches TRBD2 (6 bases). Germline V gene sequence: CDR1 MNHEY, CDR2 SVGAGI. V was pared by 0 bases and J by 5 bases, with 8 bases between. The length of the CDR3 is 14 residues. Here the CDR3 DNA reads TGTGCCAGCAGTTACTCGGAGGGGAACAATGAGCAGTTCTTC. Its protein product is CASSYSEGNNEQFF.

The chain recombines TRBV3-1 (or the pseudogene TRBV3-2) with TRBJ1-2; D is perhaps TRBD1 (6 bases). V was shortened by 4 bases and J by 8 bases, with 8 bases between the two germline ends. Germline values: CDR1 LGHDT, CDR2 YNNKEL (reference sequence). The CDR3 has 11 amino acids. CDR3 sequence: CASSRDRGYTF. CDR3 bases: TGTGCCAGCAGCCGAGACAGGGGCTACACCTTC.

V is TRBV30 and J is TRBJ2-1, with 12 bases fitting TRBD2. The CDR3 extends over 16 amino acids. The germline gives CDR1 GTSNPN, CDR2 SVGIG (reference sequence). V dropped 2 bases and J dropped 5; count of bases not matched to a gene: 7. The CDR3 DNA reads TGTGCCTGGAGTAGGACACTAGCGGGAGGCGACAATGAGCAGTTCTTC. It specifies CAWSRTLAGGDNEQFF.

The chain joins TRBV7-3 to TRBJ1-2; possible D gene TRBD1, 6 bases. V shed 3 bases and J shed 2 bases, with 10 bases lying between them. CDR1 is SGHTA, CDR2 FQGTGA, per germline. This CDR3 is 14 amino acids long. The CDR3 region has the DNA TGTGCCAGCAGCTTGACAGGAGACAACTATGGCTACACCTTC. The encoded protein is CASSLTGDNYGYTF.

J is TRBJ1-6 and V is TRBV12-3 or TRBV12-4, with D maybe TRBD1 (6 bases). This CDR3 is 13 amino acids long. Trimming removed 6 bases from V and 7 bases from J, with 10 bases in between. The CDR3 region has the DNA TGTGCCAGCAGAACAGGGATCAATTCACCCCTCCACTTT. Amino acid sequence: CASRTGINSPLHF.

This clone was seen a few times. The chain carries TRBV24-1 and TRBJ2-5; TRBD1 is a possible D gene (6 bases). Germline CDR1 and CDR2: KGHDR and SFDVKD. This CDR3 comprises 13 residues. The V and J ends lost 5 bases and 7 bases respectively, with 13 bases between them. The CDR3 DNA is TGTGCCACCAGTGCCACCGTAGGGGGGACCCAGTACTTC. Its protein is CATSATVGGTQYF.

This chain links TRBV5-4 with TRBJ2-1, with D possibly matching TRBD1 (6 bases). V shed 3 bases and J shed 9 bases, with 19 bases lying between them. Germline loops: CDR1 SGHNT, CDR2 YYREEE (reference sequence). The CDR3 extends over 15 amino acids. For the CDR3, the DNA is TGTGCCAGCAGCTCCGTGGGGCGGCAGGGGAGTGAGCAGTTCTTC. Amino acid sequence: CASSSVGRQGSEQFF.

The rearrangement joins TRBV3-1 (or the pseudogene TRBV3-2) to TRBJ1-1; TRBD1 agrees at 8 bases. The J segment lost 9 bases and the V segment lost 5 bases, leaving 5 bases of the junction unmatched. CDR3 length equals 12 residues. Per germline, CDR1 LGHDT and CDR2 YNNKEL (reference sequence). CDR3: CASSTGQGKAFF. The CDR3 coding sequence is TGTGCCAGCAGCACCGGACAGGGCAAAGCTTTCTTT.

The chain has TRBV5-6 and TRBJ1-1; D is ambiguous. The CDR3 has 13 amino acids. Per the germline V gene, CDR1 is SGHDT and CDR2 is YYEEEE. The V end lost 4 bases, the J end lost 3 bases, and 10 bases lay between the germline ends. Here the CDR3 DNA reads TGTGCCAGCAGCACCAGATTTTACACTGAAGCTTTCTTT. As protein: CASSTRFYTEAFF.

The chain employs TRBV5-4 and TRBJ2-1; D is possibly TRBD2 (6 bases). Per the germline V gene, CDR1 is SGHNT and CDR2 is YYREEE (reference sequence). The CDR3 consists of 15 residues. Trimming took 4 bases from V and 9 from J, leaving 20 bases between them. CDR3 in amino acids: CASSDQRALGGEQFF. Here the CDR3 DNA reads TGTGCCAGCAGCGACCAGCGGGCCCTAGGCGGTGAGCAGTTCTTC. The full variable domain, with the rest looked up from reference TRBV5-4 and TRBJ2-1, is ETGVTQSPTHLIKTRGQQVTLRCSSQSGHNTVSWYQQALGQGPQFIFQYYREEENGRGNFPPRFSGLQFPNYSSELNVNALELDDSALYLCASSDQRALGGEQFFGPGTRLTVL.

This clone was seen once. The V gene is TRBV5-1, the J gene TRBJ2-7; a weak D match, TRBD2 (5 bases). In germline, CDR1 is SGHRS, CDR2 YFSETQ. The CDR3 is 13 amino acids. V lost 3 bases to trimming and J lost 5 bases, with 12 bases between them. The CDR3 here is CASSSSTGNEQYF. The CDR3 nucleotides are TGCGCCAGCAGCTCCTCTACGGGGAACGAGCAGTACTTC.

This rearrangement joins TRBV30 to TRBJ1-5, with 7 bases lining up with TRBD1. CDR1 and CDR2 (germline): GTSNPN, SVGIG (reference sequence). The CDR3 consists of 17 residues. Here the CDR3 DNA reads TGTGCTTATTCCGGGACAGCCGCATCGTCCAGCAATCAGCCCCAGCATTTT. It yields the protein CAYSGTAASSSNQPQHF.

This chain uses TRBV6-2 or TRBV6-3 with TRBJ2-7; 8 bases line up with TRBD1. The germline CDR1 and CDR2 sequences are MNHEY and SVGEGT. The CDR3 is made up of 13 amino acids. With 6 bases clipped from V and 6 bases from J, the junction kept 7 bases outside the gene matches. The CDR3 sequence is CASSPTGAREQYF. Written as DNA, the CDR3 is TGTGCCAGCAGCCCGACAGGGGCGCGCGAGCAGTACTTC.

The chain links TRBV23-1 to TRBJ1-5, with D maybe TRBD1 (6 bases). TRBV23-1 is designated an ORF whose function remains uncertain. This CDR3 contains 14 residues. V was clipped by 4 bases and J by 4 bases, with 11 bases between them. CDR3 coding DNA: TGCGCCAGCAGTCCACAGGGAAGGAATCAGCCCCAGCATTTT. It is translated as CASSPQGRNQPQHF.

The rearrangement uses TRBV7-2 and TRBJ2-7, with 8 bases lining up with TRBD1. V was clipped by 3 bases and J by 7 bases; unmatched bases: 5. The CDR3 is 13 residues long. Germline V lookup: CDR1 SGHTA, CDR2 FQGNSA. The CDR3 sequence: CASSLDRASEQYF. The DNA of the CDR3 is TGTGCCAGCAGCTTGGACAGGGCCTCAGAGCAGTACTTC. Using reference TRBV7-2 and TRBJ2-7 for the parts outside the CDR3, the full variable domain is GAGVSQSPSNKVTEKGKDVELRCDPISGHTALYWYRQSLGQGLEFLIYFQGNSAPDKSGLPSDRFSAERTGGSVSTLTIQRTQQEDSAVYLCASSLDRASEQYFGPGTRLTVT.

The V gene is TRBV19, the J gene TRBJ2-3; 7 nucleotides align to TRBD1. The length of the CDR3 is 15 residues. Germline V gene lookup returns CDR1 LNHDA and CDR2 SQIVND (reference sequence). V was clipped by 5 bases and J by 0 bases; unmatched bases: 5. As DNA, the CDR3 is TGTGCCAGTAGTCGACAGGGCTTAAGCACAGATACGCAGTATTTT. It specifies CASSRQGLSTDTQYF.

This CDR3 reads CASSEFSGENLAKNIQYF. CDR3 DNA sequence: TGTGCCAGCAGTGAATTTTCAGGGGAAAATCTAGCCAAAAACATTCAGTACTTC. The V gene is TRBV25-1, the J gene TRBJ2-4; a weak D match, TRBD1 (6 bases). This CDR3 is built from 18 residues. Per germline, CDR1 MGHDK and CDR2 SYGVNS. V shed 1 base and J shed 0 bases, with 16 bases lying between them.

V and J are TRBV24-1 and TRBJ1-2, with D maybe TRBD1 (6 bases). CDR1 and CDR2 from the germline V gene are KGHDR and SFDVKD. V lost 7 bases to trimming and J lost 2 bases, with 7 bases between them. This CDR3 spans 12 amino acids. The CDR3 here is CATRGQNYGYTF. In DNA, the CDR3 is TGTGCCACCAGAGGACAGAACTATGGCTACACCTTC.

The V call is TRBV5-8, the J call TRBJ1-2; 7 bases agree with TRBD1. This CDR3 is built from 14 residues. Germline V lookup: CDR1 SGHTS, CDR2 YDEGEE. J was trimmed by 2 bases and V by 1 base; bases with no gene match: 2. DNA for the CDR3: TGTGCCAGCAGCTTGACAGGGGTCAACTATGGCTACACCTTC. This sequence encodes CASSLTGVNYGYTF.